One and the same sample provided the 21 T cell receptor beta chains below, sequenced in a study of T cell responses to AZD1222 COVID-19 vaccine. Data came from immunoSEQ multiplex PCR; TCRdb stores just in-frame clones and leaves some out. The sample carries about 200,000 clones, roughly nine tenths recorded once. The sequences come from peripheral blood, collected 28 days after the second dose of the MenACWY control vaccine. Receptor source: an adult who received the MenACWY meningococcal vaccine as a control.

The chain has TRBV9 and TRBJ2-3; 10 bases align to TRBD2. Germline CDR1 SGDLS, CDR2 YYNGEE. This CDR3 region has 18 residues. V lost 0 bases and J lost 0; bases outside the gene matches: 7. The CDR3 region has the DNA TGTGCCAGCAGCGTAGGTAGCGGGAGGCCCCACAGCACAGATACGCAGTATTTT. This sequence encodes CASSVGSGRPHSTDTQYF.

This clone has a single count. The chain employs TRBV14 and TRBJ2-1, with TRBD2 matching over 9 bases. Per germline, CDR1 SGHDN and CDR2 FVKESK. The CDR3 is 14 amino acids. The V and J ends lost 5 bases and 9 bases, in that order; junction bases with no gene match: 8. The CDR3 is CASSRIAGALEQFF. The CDR3 DNA is TGTGCCAGCAGCAGGATAGCGGGAGCCCTTGAGCAGTTCTTC.

V and J are TRBV2 and TRBJ1-2; weak D call: TRBD1 (5 bases). CDR1 is SNHLY and CDR2 is FYNNEI in the germline V gene. Trimming left V 5 bases short and J 2 bases short, with 12 bases between. The CDR3 runs to 14 residues. CDR3 in DNA: TGTGCCAGCAGTTCCGGCAGGGCAAACTATGGCTACACCTTC. It encodes CASSSGRANYGYTF.

CDR3 sequence reads: CASSQDLGGYGYTF. The CDR3 DNA follows: TGCGCCAGCAGCCAAGATCTGGGAGGGTATGGCTACACCTTC. The rearrangement links TRBV4-1 to TRBJ1-2; no reliable D call. The CDR3 runs to 14 residues. Germline V lookup: CDR1 MGHRA, CDR2 YSYEKL. V was clipped by 0 bases and J by 5 bases, with 10 bases between them.

The gene calls are TRBV19 and TRBJ1-5; TRBD1 might be the D (5 bases). CDR3 length: 15 residues. Trimming removed 5 bases from V and 4 bases from J, with 15 bases in between. Germline lookup yields CDR1 LNHDA and CDR2 SQIVND (reference sequence). The CDR3 protein is CASSFLRDGNQPQHF. CDR3 nucleotide sequence: TGTGCCAGTAGTTTCCTCCGGGACGGGAATCAGCCCCAGCATTTT.

The V call is TRBV7-2, the J call TRBJ2-7; 10 positions agree with TRBD1. V gave up 4 bases and J gave up 6 bases; unmatched junction bases: 12. The CDR3 covers 16 residues. Germline loops: CDR1 SGHTA, CDR2 FQGNSA. CDR3 amino acids: CASSYGGQGPIREQYF. In nucleotides, the CDR3 is TGTGCCAGCAGCTATGGGGGACAGGGGCCAATTCGCGAGCAGTACTTC.

The rearrangement links TRBV6-5 to TRBJ2-7; D is uncertain. Per germline, CDR1 MNHEY and CDR2 SVGAGI. The length of the CDR3 is 14 residues. With 5 bases removed from V and 1 base from J, the gap between germline ends came to 12 bases. Written as DNA, the CDR3 is TGTGCCAGCAGTCCCCAGACGGAGTCCTACGAGCAGTACTTC. This sequence encodes CASSPQTESYEQYF.

The chain has TRBV6-5 and TRBJ2-7; the D is unclear. The CDR3 is 15 amino acids. Trimming pared 5 bases from V and 3 bases from J, leaving 17 bases between. Germline CDR1 and CDR2: MNHEY and SVGAGI. The CDR3 sequence: CASSRPPGAFYEQYF. The CDR3 region has the DNA TGTGCCAGCAGTAGGCCCCCGGGCGCCTTCTACGAGCAGTACTTC.

The rearrangement links TRBV7-2 to TRBJ1-5; maybe TRBD1 (6 bases). The length of the CDR3 is 15 residues. Trimming shortened V by 6 bases and J by 6 bases, and 18 bases separated the two germline ends. CDR1 and CDR2 (germline): SGHTA, FQGNSA. The CDR3 DNA sequence: TGTGCCAGCAGTCGTTCGGGGGCTGAGGTTCAGCCCCAGCATTTT. It yields the protein CASSRSGAEVQPQHF.

Comment on this clone: Other DNA sequences in the sample encode the same CDR3. The chain carries TRBV12-5 and TRBJ2-3; D remains unclear. Trimming removed 1 base from V and 0 bases from J, with 8 bases in between. Germline loops: CDR1 LGHNT, CDR2 FRNRAP. The length of the CDR3 is 15 residues. CDR3 nucleotide sequence: TGTGCTAGTGGTTTGGGATCTGGCAGCACAGATACGCAGTATTTT. It specifies CASGLGSGSTDTQYF.

The rearrangement links TRBV5-4 to TRBJ1-2; 7 bases fit TRBD1. The CDR3 runs to 13 residues. V dropped 4 bases and J dropped 5; count of bases not matched to a gene: 5. CDR1 and CDR2 (germline): SGHNT, YYREEE (reference sequence). CDR3 DNA sequence: TGTGCCAGCAGCCGCCCAGGGGGGTATGGCTACACCTTC. Translated, it gives CASSRPGGYGYTF.

Only a few counts were recorded for this clone. The same CDR3 can be traced to other DNA sequences in this sample. The chain joins TRBV4-1 to TRBJ2-7; TRBD2 might be the D (6 bases). Per germline, CDR1 MGHRA and CDR2 YSYEKL. This CDR3 contains 15 residues. Trimming pared 1 base from V and 1 base from J, leaving 11 bases between. As DNA, the CDR3 is TGCGCCAGCAGCCAAGGTGACCGGGGGTCCTACGAGCAGTACTTC. Its translation is CASSQGDRGSYEQYF.

This clone was counted a single time. The chain carries TRBV6-1 and TRBJ1-4, with D maybe TRBD1 (5 bases). Germline assignment: CDR1 MNHNS and CDR2 SASEGT. The CDR3 has 15 amino acids. V lost 2 bases and J lost 1, with 8 bases in between. For the CDR3, the DNA is TGTGCCAGCAGTGAATACGGGGGAACTAATGAAAAACTGTTTTTT. This encodes CASSEYGGTNEKLFF.

J is TRBJ2-1 and V is TRBV18; TRBD2 matches at 9 bases. V lost 2 bases, J lost 2 bases, and 10 bases stayed unmatched. CDR3 length: 18 amino acids. Looked up from germline, CDR1 is KGHSH and CDR2 is LQKENI. CDR3 in amino acids: CASSPRAGGMVPYNEQFF. DNA of the CDR3: TGTGCCAGCTCACCAAGAGCGGGAGGTATGGTCCCCTACAATGAGCAGTTCTTC.

The V call is TRBV25-1, the J call TRBJ1-2, with D uncertain. V shed 0 bases and J shed 8 bases, with 7 bases lying between them. The CDR3 runs 12 residues. Germline CDR1 MGHDK, CDR2 SYGVNS. CDR3 sequence reads: CASSEYSVGYTF. The CDR3 region has the DNA TGTGCCAGCAGTGAATATTCGGTCGGCTACACCTTC.

The chain couples TRBV6-6 to TRBJ1-1; D gene ambiguous. V was trimmed by 6 bases and J by 2 bases, leaving 7 bases between them. The V gene's germline CDR1 is MNHNY and CDR2 SVGAGI (reference sequence). The CDR3 contains 12 residues. The DNA for the CDR3 is TGTGCCAGCAGAAAACTTAACACTGAAGCTTTCTTT. It translates to CASRKLNTEAFF.

The chain uses TRBV19 and TRBJ1-5; no firm D call. CDR3 length equals 13 residues. With 6 bases removed from V and 8 bases from J, the gap between germline ends came to 14 bases. Germline loops: CDR1 LNHDA, CDR2 SQIVND (reference sequence). The CDR3 region has the DNA TGTGCCAGTAGGAGGGAGCCCTTTGAGCCCCAGCATTTT. Amino acid sequence: CASRREPFEPQHF.

In its sample, this clone was seen once. The chain is built from TRBV20-1 and TRBJ2-6; D not certain. This CDR3 contains 13 residues. Trimming took 3 bases from V and 3 from J, leaving 6 bases between them. The germline V gene encodes CDR1 DFQATT and CDR2 SNEGSKA (reference sequence). In DNA, the CDR3 is TGCAGTGCTAGTGTCGATGGGGCCAACGTCCTGACTTTC. Protein product: CSASVDGANVLTF.

The chain recombines TRBV10-1 with TRBJ1-5; D gene ambiguous. Germline-derived CDR1 and CDR2 are WNHNN and SYGVQD (reference sequence). The CDR3 covers 12 residues. The V gene lost 9 bases and the J gene lost 3 bases, with 9 bases spanning the gap. The chain's CDR3 is CASDGHNQPQHF. CDR3 DNA: TGCGCCAGTGACGGTCACAATCAGCCCCAGCATTTT.

V and J are TRBV25-1 and TRBJ2-7; 7 nucleotides agree with TRBD2. The CDR3 length is 16 residues. V lost 3 bases, J lost 5 bases, and 13 bases stayed unmatched. CDR1 is MGHDK and CDR2 is SYGVNS in the germline V gene. The CDR3 region has the DNA TGTGCCAGCAGTGATCGCCTAGCGGATTTGGTAGACGAGCAGTACTTC. Its protein product is CASSDRLADLVDEQYF.

The chain joins TRBV7-9 to TRBJ2-1; 7 bases are a match to TRBD2. Trimming at V came to 5 bases and at J to 4 bases, leaving 14 bases not matched to a gene. This CDR3 has 17 residues. Per germline, CDR1 SEHNR and CDR2 FQNEAQ (reference sequence). CDR3 DNA: TGTGCCAGCAGCCTCAAAATGGGGGAGGGCCGTTACAATGAGCAGTTCTTC. This codes for CASSLKMGEGRYNEQFF.